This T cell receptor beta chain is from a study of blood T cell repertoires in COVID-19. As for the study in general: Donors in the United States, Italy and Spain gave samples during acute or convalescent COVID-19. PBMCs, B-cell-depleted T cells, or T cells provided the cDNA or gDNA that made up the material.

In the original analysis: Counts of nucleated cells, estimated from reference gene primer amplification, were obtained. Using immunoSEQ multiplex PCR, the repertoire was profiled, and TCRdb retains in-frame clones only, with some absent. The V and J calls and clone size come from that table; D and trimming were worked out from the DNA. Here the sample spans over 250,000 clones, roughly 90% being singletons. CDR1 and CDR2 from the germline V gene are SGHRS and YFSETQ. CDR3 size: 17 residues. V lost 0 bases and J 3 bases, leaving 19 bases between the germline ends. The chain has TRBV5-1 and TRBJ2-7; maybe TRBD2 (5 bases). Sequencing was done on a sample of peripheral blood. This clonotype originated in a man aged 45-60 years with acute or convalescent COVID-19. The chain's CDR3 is CASSLGPSGAFGYEQYF. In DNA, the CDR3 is TGCGCCAGCAGCTTGGGACCAAGCGGAGCCTTTGGCTACGAGCAGTACTTC. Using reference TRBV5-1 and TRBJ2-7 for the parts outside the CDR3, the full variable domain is KAGVTQTPRYLIKTRGQQVTLSCSPISGHRSVSWYQQTPGQGLQFLFEYFSETQRNKGNFPGRFSGRQFSNSRSEMNVSTLELGDSALYLCASSLGPSGAFGYEQYFGPGTRLTVT.